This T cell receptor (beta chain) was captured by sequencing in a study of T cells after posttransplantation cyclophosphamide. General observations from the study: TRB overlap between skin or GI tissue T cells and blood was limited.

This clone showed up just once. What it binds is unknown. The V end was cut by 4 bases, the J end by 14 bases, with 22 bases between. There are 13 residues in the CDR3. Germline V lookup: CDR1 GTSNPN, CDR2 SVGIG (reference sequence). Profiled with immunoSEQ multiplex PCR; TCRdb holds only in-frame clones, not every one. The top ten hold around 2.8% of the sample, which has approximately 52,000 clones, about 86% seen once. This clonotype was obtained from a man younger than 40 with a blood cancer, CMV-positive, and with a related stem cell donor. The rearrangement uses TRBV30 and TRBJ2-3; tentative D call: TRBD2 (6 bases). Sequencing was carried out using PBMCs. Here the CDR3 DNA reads TGTGCCTGGACCCTGCCGGGACTGAGGGGTCGGTATTTT. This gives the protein CAWTLPGLRGRYF.